This T cell receptor beta chain stems from a study of cytomegalovirus exposure and HLA in healthy donors. Study-level results: Some V segments, including TRBV6-2 and TRBV6-3, were excluded as indistinguishable. A list of roughly 160 TCR beta chains associated with cytomegalovirus was given. Presence/absence analyses supposed approximately even sequencing depth among donors. The authors later found HLA-associated TCR beta chains more clonally expanded than equally common others.

A multiplex PCR was run with 60 Vbeta primers and 13 Jbeta primers. Generated by immunoSEQ multiplex PCR, the TCRdb table keeps only in-frame clones and is missing some. The sample records around 110,000 clones, 81% being singletons. Looked up from germline, CDR1 is MNHNS and CDR2 is SASEGT. Trimming pared 6 bases from V and 2 bases from J, leaving 13 bases between. The CDR3 runs to 14 residues. Comments on this clone: Its antigen is unknown.

Sequencing input: PBMCs. The receptor was derived from a woman in her 30s in good health and CMV-seronegative. The genes are TRBV6-1 and TRBJ2-5; D ambiguous. CDR3 in DNA: TGTGCCAGCAGCACTGCTTCCGGGCAAGAGACCCAGTACTTC. It specifies CASSTASGQETQYF.